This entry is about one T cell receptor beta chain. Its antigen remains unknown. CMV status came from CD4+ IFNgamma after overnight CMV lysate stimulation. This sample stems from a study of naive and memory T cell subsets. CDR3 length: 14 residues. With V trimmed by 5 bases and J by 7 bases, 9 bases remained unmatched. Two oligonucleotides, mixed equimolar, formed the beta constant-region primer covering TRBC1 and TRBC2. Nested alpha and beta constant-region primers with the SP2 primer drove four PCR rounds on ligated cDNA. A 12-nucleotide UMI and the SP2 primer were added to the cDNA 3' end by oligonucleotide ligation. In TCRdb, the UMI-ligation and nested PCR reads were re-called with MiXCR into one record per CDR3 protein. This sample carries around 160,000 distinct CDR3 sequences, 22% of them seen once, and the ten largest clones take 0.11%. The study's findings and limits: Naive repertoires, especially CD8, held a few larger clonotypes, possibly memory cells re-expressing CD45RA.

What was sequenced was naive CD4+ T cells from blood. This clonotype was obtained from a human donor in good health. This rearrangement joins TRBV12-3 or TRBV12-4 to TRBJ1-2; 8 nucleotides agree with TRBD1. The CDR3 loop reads CASSTTGEGSGYTF. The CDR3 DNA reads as TGTGCCAGCAGTACGACAGGGGAGGGTAGTGGCTACACCTTC.